This is a list of T cell receptor beta chains from one sample in a study of a mutant IDH1 vaccine in newly diagnosed glioma. Sequencing used immunoSEQ multiplex PCR; TCRdb keeps in-frame clones, though not all of them. The table includes 30,000 to 40,000 clones, about nine tenths detected once. This material consisted of PBMCs, taken from a glioma patient treated with radiotherapy, temozolomide or both. Source of these receptors: a man younger than 35 with glioma. Both conserved end residues are part of each CDR3. A D gene is named only where the DNA matches it firmly. The size field is filled for only some rows; it gives once, few, many or a size class.

>TRBV19|TRBJ2-7|NA|NA
TGTGCCAGTAGTAGAAGCAGGTTCTACGAGCAGTACTTC
CASSRSRFYEQYF
>TRBV6-5|TRBJ1-4|once|NA
TGTGCCAGCAGAGAGGCAGGGTTTAATGAAAAACTGTTTTTT
CASREAGFNEKLFF
>TRBV30|TRBJ1-1|NA|TRBD1
TGTGCCTGGAGTCGGGACAGAGTTGAAGCTTTCTTT
CAWSRDRVEAFF
>TRBV11-2|TRBJ1-1|NA|NA
TGTGCCAGCAGCCAAGGGACATTCGGGACTGAAGCTTTCTTT
CASSQGTFGTEAFF
>TRBV15|TRBJ2-7|NA|NA
TGTGCCACCAGCAGAGATCAAGGGGGGCAGTACTTC
CATSRDQGGQYF
>TRBV6-1|TRBJ1-4|NA|NA
TGTGCCAGCAGCGCTGAGAATGAAAAACTGTTTTTT
CASSAENEKLFF
>TRBV6-1|TRBJ1-2|NA|TRBD1
TGTGCCAGCAGTGACGGGACAGGGCTCTATGGCTACACCTTC
CASSDGTGLYGYTF
>TRBV2|TRBJ1-1|NA|NA
TGTGCCAGCAGTGATCCCCCAGTGGCTACTGAAGCTTTCTTT
CASSDPPVATEAFF
>TRBV2|TRBJ1-5|NA|NA
NA
CASSVGPGRDHQPQHF
>TRBV19|TRBJ2-6|NA|NA
TGTGCCAGTAGTCATTTCGAGGGACCCGGCGTCCTGACTTTC
CASSHFEGPGVLTF
>TRBV4-3|TRBJ2-1|few|NA
TGCGCCAGCAGCCCTTTAGCGGACAGCTCCTACAATGAGCAGTTCTTC
CASSPLADSSYNEQFF
>TRBV15|TRBJ2-6|medium-sized|NA
TGTGCCACCAGCAGTGGGGCCACCTCTGGGGCCAACGTCCTGACTTTC
CATSSGATSGANVLTF
>TRBV4-3|TRBJ2-6|NA|NA
TGCGCCAGCAGCCAAGATTTGACGGCAGGGGGGGCAAGCTCTGGGGCCAACGTCCTGACTTTC
CASSQDLTAGGASSGANVLTF
>TRBV18|TRBJ1-2|NA|NA
TGTGCCAGCTCACGGTCGGACGGTTACTATGGCTACACCTTC
CASSRSDGYYGYTF
>TRBV6-5|TRBJ2-3|medium-sized|NA
TGTGCCAGCAGTACCTGGGGGGAGCGGGCAGATACGCAGTATTTT
CASSTWGERADTQYF
>TRBV19|TRBJ1-5|NA|NA
TGTGCCAGTAGCGTCGGCGCGCGATATCATCAGCCCCAGCATTTT
CASSVGARYHQPQHF
>TRBV5-1|TRBJ2-1|NA|TRBD2
TGCGCCAGCAGCAGGACTAGCGGGAGCGGGTATGAGCAGTTCTTC
CASSRTSGSGYEQFF
>TRBV7-6|TRBJ1-6|NA|NA
TGTGCCAGCAGCTTAAGCGGGAGCTCCTATAATTCACCCCTCCACTTT
CASSLSGSSYNSPLHF
>TRBV29-1|TRBJ1-2|NA|TRBD1
TGCAGCGTGGGACAGGGGAGTGGCTACACCTTC
CSVGQGSGYTF
>TRBV5-4|TRBJ1-2|NA|NA
TGTGCCAGCAGCTTGATCGGAGGCTATGGCTACACCTTC
CASSLIGGYGYTF
>TRBV10-3|TRBJ1-3|NA|NA
TGTGCCATCAGTAGACTGACCGGGCCTACGGAGGGAAACACCATATATTTT
CAISRLTGPTEGNTIYF
>TRBV6-5|TRBJ1-5|NA|NA
TGTGCCAGCAGACAATCAGGGAGCAATCAGCCCCAGCATTTT
CASRQSGSNQPQHF
>TRBV5-4|TRBJ2-7|NA|TRBD2
TGTGCCAGCAGACCGCAGCGGGAGTCCTACGAGCAGTACTTC
CASRPQRESYEQYF
>TRBV7-8|TRBJ2-3|NA|TRBD2
TGTGCCAGCAGCCCCGCCCGGACTAGCGGACAGTATGGAGATACGCAGTATTTT
CASSPARTSGQYGDTQYF
>TRBV2|TRBJ2-7|NA|TRBD2
TGTGCCAGCAGCCCTTTAGCGGGCCAATACGAGCAGTACTTC
CASSPLAGQYEQYF
>TRBV4-3|TRBJ2-7|NA|NA
TGCGCCAGCAGCCAAGAGTACAGGACACCTTCAGAGCAGTACTTC
CASSQEYRTPSEQYF
>TRBV27|TRBJ1-1|NA|NA
TGTGCCAGCAGTTTACGGAGGGGGGCGAACACTGAAGCTTTCTTT
CASSLRRGANTEAFF
>TRBV7-9|TRBJ1-1|NA|NA
TGTGCCAGCGGTTATTCAGGGGCCACTGAAGCTTTCTTT
CASGYSGATEAFF
>TRBV9|TRBJ2-5|NA|TRBD2
TGTGCCAGCAGCGTAGCTGGACTAGCGGGAGGCTCAGGATACCAAGAGACCCAGTACTTC
CASSVAGLAGGSGYQETQYF
>TRBV15|TRBJ1-5|NA|NA
TGTGCCACCAGCAGTCTATCCAGGGGTCAGCCCCAGCATTTT
CATSSLSRGQPQHF
>TRBV6-5|TRBJ2-4|NA|NA
TGTGCCAGCAGTTACTCAAGCGAGGGGGCCAAAAACATTCAGTACTTC
CASSYSSEGAKNIQYF
>TRBV2|TRBJ1-2|NA|NA
TGTGCCAGCACCCCCCGGGTAGGGAACTATGGCTACACCTTC
CASTPRVGNYGYTF
>TRBV5-1|TRBJ1-1|few|NA
TGCGCCAGCAGGGGGCCGAATGAAGCTTTCTTT
CASRGPNEAFF
>TRBV4-1|TRBJ1-1|NA|NA
TGCGCCAGCAGCCAAGATCGGGGCGGGGTCCGGGAAGGGAACACTGAAGCTTTCTTT
CASSQDRGGVREGNTEAFF
>TRBV30|TRBJ1-2|NA|TRBD1
TGTGCCTGGAAACAGGGGGACTATGGCTACACCTTC
CAWKQGDYGYTF
>TRBV27|TRBJ1-1|NA|NA
TGTGCCAGCAGTCCTGGGGGGAGAGGGGTGGGCACTGAAGCTTTCTTT
CASSPGGRGVGTEAFF
>TRBV7-9|TRBJ1-2|NA|TRBD1
TGTGCCAGCAGCGGCCGGGACAGGGGGCGGGACTATGGCTACACCTTC
CASSGRDRGRDYGYTF
>TRBV6-6|TRBJ1-1|NA|NA
TGTGCCAGCCTTTGGGGGCGCGCTGAAGCTTTCTTT
CASLWGRAEAFF
>TRBV7-2|TRBJ2-1|NA|TRBD1
TGTGCCAGCAGCAAAGGACAGGGTTCTCAGAATGAGCAGTTCTTC
CASSKGQGSQNEQFF
>TRBV7-2|TRBJ1-1|NA|NA
TGTGCCAGCAGCTTAGTCCAAATGAACACTGAAGCTTTCTTT
CASSLVQMNTEAFF
>TRBV6-1|TRBJ1-2|NA|TRBD1
TGTGCCAGCCGCCGGGACAGGGTGCAGACTGGTGGCTACACCTTC
CASRRDRVQTGGYTF
>TRBV7-9|TRBJ1-2|NA|NA
TGTGCCAGCAGCCGAAACGTGGGAGGCTACACCTTC
CASSRNVGGYTF
>TRBV4-1|TRBJ1-1|NA|NA
TGCGCCAGCAGCCAACCGTACACTGAAGCTTTCTTT
CASSQPYTEAFF
>TRBV5-1|TRBJ1-2|NA|NA
TGCGCCAGCAGTCAGAACGCTAACTATGGCTACACCTTC
CASSQNANYGYTF
>TRBV29-1|TRBJ2-5|NA|NA
TGCAGCGTGGAAAGGGCGGACGAGACCCAGTACTTC
CSVERADETQYF
>TRBV30|TRBJ1-1|medium-sized|NA
TGTGCCTGGAGTGTACACGGTTTAACTGAAGCTTTCTTT
CAWSVHGLTEAFF
>TRBV4-3|TRBJ2-1|NA|NA
TGCGCCAGCAGCCAAGATAGGGGACCGAACAATGAGCAGTTCTTC
CASSQDRGPNNEQFF
>TRBV30|TRBJ2-1|NA|TRBD2
TGTGCCTGGAGTGTACGAACTAGCGGAGTCGGGAATGAGCAGTTCTTC
CAWSVRTSGVGNEQFF
>TRBV9|TRBJ2-5|NA|NA
TGTGCCAGCAGCGTAAATGGAGGGGAGACCCAGTACTTC
CASSVNGGETQYF
>TRBV6-1|TRBJ2-2|NA|NA
TGTGCCAGCATAAGGGGTACGTCGAACACCGGGGAGCTGTTTTTT
CASIRGTSNTGELFF
>TRBV5-1|TRBJ2-4|NA|TRBD1
TGCGCCAGCAGCTTGGCCGGACAGGGTGTAAACATTCAGTACTTC
CASSLAGQGVNIQYF